Below, one TCR beta chain is given with its context. The source of the sample is a study of control samples from healthy donors and cancer patients. Libraries were prepared by immunoSEQ multiplex PCR; TCRdb keeps only in-frame clonotypes and omits some of them. The sample holds about 90,000 clones, approximately 95% seen once. This receptor was identified in a woman between 25 and 40 years old in good health. Sequenced material: blood.

The CDR3 loop reads CASSRASGPNQPQHF. In nucleotides, the CDR3 is TGTGCCAGTAGTAGGGCCTCAGGCCCCAATCAGCCCCAGCATTTT. J is TRBJ1-5 and V is TRBV19, with D hard to call. Deletions cut 4 bases from V and 3 bases from J, with 13 bases between. The CDR3 runs 15 residues. Germline CDR1 reads LNHDA; CDR2 reads SQIVND (reference sequence).